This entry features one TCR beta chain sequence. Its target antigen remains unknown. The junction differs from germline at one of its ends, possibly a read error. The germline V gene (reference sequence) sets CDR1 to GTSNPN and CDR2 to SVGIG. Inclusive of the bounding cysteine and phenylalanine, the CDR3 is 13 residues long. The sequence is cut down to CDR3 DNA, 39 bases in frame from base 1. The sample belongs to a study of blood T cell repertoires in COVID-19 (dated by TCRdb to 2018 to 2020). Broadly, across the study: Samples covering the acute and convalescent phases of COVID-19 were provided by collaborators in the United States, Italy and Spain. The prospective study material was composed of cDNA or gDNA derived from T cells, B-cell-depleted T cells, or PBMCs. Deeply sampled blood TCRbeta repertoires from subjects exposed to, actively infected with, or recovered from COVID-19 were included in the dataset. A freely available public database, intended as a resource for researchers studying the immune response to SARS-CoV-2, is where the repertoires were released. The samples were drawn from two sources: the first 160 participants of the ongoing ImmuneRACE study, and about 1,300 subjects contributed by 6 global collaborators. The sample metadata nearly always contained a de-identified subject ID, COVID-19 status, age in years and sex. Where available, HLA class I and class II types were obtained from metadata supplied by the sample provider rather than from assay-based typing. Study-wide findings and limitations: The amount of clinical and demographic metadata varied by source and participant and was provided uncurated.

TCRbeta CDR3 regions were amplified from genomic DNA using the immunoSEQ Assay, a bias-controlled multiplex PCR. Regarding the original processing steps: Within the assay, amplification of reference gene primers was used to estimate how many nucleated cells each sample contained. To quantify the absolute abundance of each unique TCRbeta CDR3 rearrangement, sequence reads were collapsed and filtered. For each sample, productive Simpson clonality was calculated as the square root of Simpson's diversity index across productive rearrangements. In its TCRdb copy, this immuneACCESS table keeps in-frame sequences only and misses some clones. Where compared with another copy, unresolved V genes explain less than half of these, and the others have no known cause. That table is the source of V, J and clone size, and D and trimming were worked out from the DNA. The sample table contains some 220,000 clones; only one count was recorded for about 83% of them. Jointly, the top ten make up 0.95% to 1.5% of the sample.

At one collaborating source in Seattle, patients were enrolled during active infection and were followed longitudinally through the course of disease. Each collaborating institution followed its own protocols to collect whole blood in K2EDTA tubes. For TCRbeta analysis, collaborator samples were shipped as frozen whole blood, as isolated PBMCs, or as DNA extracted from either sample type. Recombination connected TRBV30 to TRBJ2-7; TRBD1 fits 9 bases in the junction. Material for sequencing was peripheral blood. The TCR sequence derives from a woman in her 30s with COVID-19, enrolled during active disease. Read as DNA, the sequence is TGTGCCTGGAGTGCGGACAGGGGTGAGTCCCATCGCTTC. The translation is CAWSADRGESHRF.